Listed below are T cell receptor beta chains from one sample, sequenced in a study of shared clonotypes between healthy human individuals. Repertoires were generated with immunoSEQ multiplex PCR, while TCRdb's copy carries only in-frame clones and drops some. The table lists millions of clones, more than 85% of them singletons. Source material: naive CD4+ T cells from PBMCs. The source of these receptors is a man aged 18 to 30 in good health. Some clones in this sample may be carry-over from other donors' samples. The CDR3 runs from the conserved cysteine through the conserved F or W. Fields, in order: D gene, clone size, J gene, V gene, CDR3 DNA, CDR3 protein. D genes are given only for firm matches. Size is stated for part of the rows, as once, few or many counts, or as a class when the clone is expanded.

>TRBD1|NA|TRBJ1-1|TRBV5-6
TGTGCCAGCAGCGCCCGAGGACAGGGGGCGAACACTGAAGCTTTCTTT
CASSARGQGANTEAFF
>TRBD2|NA|TRBJ2-1|TRBV28
TGTGCCAGCAGTTTATTTTCTAGCGGGAGGGGGACTGAGCAGTTCTTC
CASSLFSSGRGTEQFF
>NA|NA|TRBJ2-7|TRBV27
TGTGCCAGCAGTTTATCTCTGGTGGCCTACGAGCAGTACTTC
CASSLSLVAYEQYF
>TRBD2|NA|TRBJ2-3|TRBV5-1
TGCGCCAGCAGTTTTAGCGGGAGTAGCACAGATACGCAGTATTTT
CASSFSGSSTDTQYF
>TRBD1|NA|TRBJ2-5|TRBV6-1
TGTGCCAGCAGAGAAGACAGGGCAGGGGAGACCCAGTACTTC
CASREDRAGETQYF
>NA|NA|TRBJ1-2|TRBV15
TGTGCCACCAGCAGAGGGGGAAATAACTATGGCTACACCTTC
CATSRGGNNYGYTF
>TRBD2|NA|TRBJ2-5|TRBV9
TGTGCCAGCAGCGCGGGACTAGTGGGGGAAGAGACCCAGTACTTC
CASSAGLVGEETQYF
>NA|NA|TRBJ2-1|TRBV5-8
TGTGCCAGCAGCTTGGCCTCCTACAATGAGCAGTTCTTC
CASSLASYNEQFF
>TRBD1|NA|TRBJ1-3|TRBV7-9
TGTGCCAGCAGCCGGACAGGGAGTAGAAACACCATATATTTT
CASSRTGSRNTIYF
>NA|NA|TRBJ1-1|TRBV18
TGTGCCAGCTCACCTCTGCCCGGGGCGGACACTGAAGCTTTCTTT
CASSPLPGADTEAFF
>TRBD1|NA|TRBJ2-7|TRBV5-1
TGCGCCAGCAGCTTGGGGGACAGGGGGCCCTACGAGCAGTACTTC
CASSLGDRGPYEQYF
>NA|NA|TRBJ2-7|TRBV7-2
TGTGCCAGCAGCTTAGCTGGTGGGCCTCCCTACGAGCAGTACTTC
CASSLAGGPPYEQYF
>NA|NA|TRBJ2-7|TRBV5-1
TGCGCCAGCAGCTTGTTGAGGACAGCTCCCTACGAGCAGTACTTC
CASSLLRTAPYEQYF
>NA|once|TRBJ1-2|TRBV2
TGTGCCAGCAGTGCCGAACTCGGCATTAACTATGGCTACACCTTC
CASSAELGINYGYTF
>NA|NA|TRBJ1-2|TRBV28
TGTGCCAGCAGTTTAACGGGAAGGGAAGGTAATGGCTACACCTTC
CASSLTGREGNGYTF
>NA|once|TRBJ1-2|TRBV25-1
TGTGCCAGCAGGGAAGTTGGGGGAGACAGAACCCGTGGGGGCTACACCTTC
CASREVGGDRTRGGYTF
>NA|NA|TRBJ1-2|TRBV6-1
TGTGCCAGCAGTACGGACAGTAACTATGGCTACACCTTC
CASSTDSNYGYTF
>NA|NA|TRBJ2-5|TRBV5-1
TGCGCCAGCAGCTTAGGAAGGGGAGAGACCCAGTACTTC
CASSLGRGETQYF